What follows are 16 T cell receptor beta chains derived from one specimen sequenced in a study of T cells expressing NK-cell markers. TCRdb re-called the 5' RACE reads, yielding one record per CDR3 amino acid sequence without DNA. In total, the table holds about 440,000 distinct CDR3 sequences. The specimen was blood T cells: a sorted CD56 or NKG2C T cell subset, CD4+ or CD8+ T cells, or bulk PBMC T cells (not recorded which). The receptors derive from a woman aged 18-70 years in good health.

This chain links TRBV20-1 with TRBJ2-7. The CDR3 runs to 11 residues. The V gene's germline CDR1 is DFQATT and CDR2 SNEGSKA (reference sequence). CDR3 amino acids: CSARSVDEQYF.

The rearrangement uses TRBV23-1 and TRBJ1-4; TCRdb reports TRBD1, a call that lacks DNA to check it against. TRBV23-1 is sorted into the ORF group, with uncertain function. The CDR3 contains 14 residues. This chain's CDR3 is CASTRTSVREKLFF.

This chain joins TRBV11-2 and TRBJ2-1; the TCRdb D gene call, TRBD2, has no DNA to confirm it. The germline gives CDR1 SGHAT, CDR2 FQNNGV. This CDR3 comprises 15 residues. The CDR3 loop reads CASSHWQGLGNEQFF.

The chain has TRBV11-2 and TRBJ2-1; TCRdb picks TRBD2, but there is no DNA to check that call. This CDR3 comprises 14 residues. Germline values: CDR1 SGHAT, CDR2 FQNNGV. CDR3 amino acids: CASKPGLGIDEQFF.

CDR3 amino acids: CASSNRQLTVELFF. This sequence joins TRBV19 and TRBJ2-2. The CDR3 runs 14 residues. Per germline, CDR1 LNHDA and CDR2 SQIVND (reference sequence).

The chain uses TRBV5-1 and TRBJ1-2; absent DNA, TCRdb's TRBD1 call cannot be checked. CDR1 is SGHRS, CDR2 YFSETQ, per germline. This CDR3 spans 15 amino acids. This chain's CDR3 is CASSLAPGGDYGYTF. The full variable domain, with the rest looked up from reference TRBV5-1 and TRBJ1-2, is KAGVTQTPRYLIKTRGQQVTLSCSPISGHRSVSWYQQTPGQGLQFLFEYFSETQRNKGNFPGRFSGRQFSNSRSEMNVSTLELGDSALYLCASSLAPGGDYGYTFGSGTRLTVV.

This sequence joins TRBV9 and TRBJ2-1; TCRdb designates TRBD2, a call that cannot be tested without DNA. The CDR3 extends over 15 amino acids. Per the germline V gene, CDR1 is SGDLS and CDR2 is YYNGEE. CDR3 sequence: CASSSGGGSFSEQFF.

The chain employs TRBV12-3 or TRBV12-4 and TRBJ2-5; with no DNA, the TCRdb D assignment of TRBD1 cannot be verified. This CDR3 has 13 amino acids. This CDR3 reads CASTLQGKETQYF.

The chain uses TRBV29-1 and TRBJ1-1; with no DNA, the TCRdb D assignment of TRBD1 cannot be verified. The CDR3 length is 11 residues. Germline values: CDR1 SQVTM, CDR2 ANQGSEA. CDR3 in amino acids: CSVALAGEAFF.

V and J are TRBV29-1 and TRBJ2-3; checking the TCRdb D call of TRBD2 is not possible without DNA. The CDR3 has 13 residues. The germline gives CDR1 SQVTM, CDR2 ANQGSEA. The CDR3: CSSLAGGADTQYF.

The genes are TRBV7-2 and TRBJ2-1; TCRdb gives TRBD2 as the D gene, but with no DNA this cannot be confirmed. This CDR3 is built from 15 residues. From germline, CDR1 is SGHTA and CDR2 FQGNSA. The chain's CDR3 is CASSLRGRVDNEQFF.

The chain is built from TRBV7-9 and TRBJ2-1; TCRdb gives TRBD1 as the D gene, but with no DNA this cannot be confirmed. The length of the CDR3 is 17 residues. The germline CDR1 and CDR2 sequences are SEHNR and FQNEAQ (reference sequence). The CDR3 loop is CASSLDPVGQGANEQFF.

The CDR3 reads CATSRDPGGSYEQYF. The J gene is TRBJ2-7, the V gene TRBV15; TCRdb's D call of TRBD1 is untestable without DNA. This CDR3 is built from 15 residues. Germline V gene lookup returns CDR1 LNHNV and CDR2 YYDKDF (reference sequence).

The CDR3 spells CASSSALGDTQYF. The chain couples TRBV11-1 to TRBJ2-3. The germline gives CDR1 SGHAT, CDR2 FQDESV (reference sequence). This CDR3 region has 13 residues.

The gene calls are TRBV2 and TRBJ2-5; there is no DNA to check the TCRdb D call of TRBD1. Germline loops: CDR1 SNHLY, CDR2 FYNNEI. This CDR3 is built from 14 residues. The CDR3 is CASRDSTGRETQYF.

The chain links TRBV2 to TRBJ2-5; the TCRdb D gene call, TRBD1, has no DNA to confirm it. The CDR3 totals 15 residues. Germline CDR1 and CDR2: SNHLY and FYNNEI. The CDR3: CASSGWTGGLETQYF. The full variable domain, rest sourced from reference TRBV2 and TRBJ2-5, is EPEVTQTPSHQVTQMGQEVILRCVPISNHLYFYWYRQILGQKVEFLVSFYNNEISEKSEIFDDQFSVERPDGSNFTLKIRSTKLEDSAMYFCASSGWTGGLETQYFGPGTRLLVL.